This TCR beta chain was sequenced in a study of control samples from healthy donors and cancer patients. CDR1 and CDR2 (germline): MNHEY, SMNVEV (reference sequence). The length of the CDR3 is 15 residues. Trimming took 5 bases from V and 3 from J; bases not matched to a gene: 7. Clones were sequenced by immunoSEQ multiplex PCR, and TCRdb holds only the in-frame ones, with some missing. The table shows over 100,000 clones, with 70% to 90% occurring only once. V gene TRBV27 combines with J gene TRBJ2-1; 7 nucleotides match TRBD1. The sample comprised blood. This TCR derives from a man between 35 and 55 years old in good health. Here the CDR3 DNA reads TGTGCCAGCAGTACCAGACAGGGCAACTACAATGAGCAGTTCTTC. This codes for CASSTRQGNYNEQFF.